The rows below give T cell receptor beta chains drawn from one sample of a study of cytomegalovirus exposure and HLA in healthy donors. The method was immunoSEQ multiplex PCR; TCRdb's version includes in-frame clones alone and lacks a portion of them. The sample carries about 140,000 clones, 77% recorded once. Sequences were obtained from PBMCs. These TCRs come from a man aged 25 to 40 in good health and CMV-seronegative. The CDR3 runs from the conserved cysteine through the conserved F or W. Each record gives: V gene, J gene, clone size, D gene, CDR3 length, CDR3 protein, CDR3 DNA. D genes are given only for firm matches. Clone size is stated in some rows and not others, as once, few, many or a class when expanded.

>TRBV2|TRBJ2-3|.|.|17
CASSEGRDSWGTDTQYF
TGTGCCAGCAGTGAAGGGAGGGACAGCTGGGGCACAGATACGCAGTATTTT
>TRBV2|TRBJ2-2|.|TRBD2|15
CATMGLARGTGELFF
TGTGCCACCATGGGACTAGCGAGGGGGACCGGGGAGCTGTTTTTT
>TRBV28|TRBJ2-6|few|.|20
CASSLTASLALGSGANVLTF
TGTGCCAGCAGCCTGACAGCTTCTCTAGCGTTGGGCTCTGGGGCCAACGTCCTGACTTTC
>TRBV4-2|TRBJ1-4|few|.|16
CASSRGREGANEKLFF
TGTGCCAGCAGCCGAGGGAGGGAGGGGGCTAATGAAAAACTGTTTTTT
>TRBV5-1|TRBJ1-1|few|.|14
CASSLDSRGTEAFF
TGCGCCAGCAGCTTGGATTCCAGGGGCACTGAAGCTTTCTTT
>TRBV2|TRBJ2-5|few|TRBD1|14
CASSETGGWETQYF
TGTGCCAGCAGTGAAACAGGGGGCTGGGAGACCCAGTACTTC
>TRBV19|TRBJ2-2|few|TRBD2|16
CASSSPGLAGTGELFF
TGTGCCAGTAGTTCTCCGGGACTAGCGGGGACCGGGGAGCTGTTTTTT
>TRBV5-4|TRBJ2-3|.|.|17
CASSLELRPPSTDTQYF
TGTGCCAGCAGCTTGGAGTTGCGGCCTCCCAGCACAGATACGCAGTATTTT
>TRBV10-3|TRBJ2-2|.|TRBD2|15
CAIPGTSGNTGELFF
TGTGCCATACCCGGGACTAGCGGGAACACCGGGGAGCTGTTTTTT
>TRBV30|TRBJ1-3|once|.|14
CAWTSGGSGNTIYF
TGTGCCTGGACTTCGGGAGGGTCTGGAAACACCATATATTTT
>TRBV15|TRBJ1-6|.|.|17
CATSRPGGGGYNSPLHF
TGTGCCACCAGCAGACCTGGAGGAGGCGGTTATAATTCACCCCTCCACTTT
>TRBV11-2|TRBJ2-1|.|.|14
CASSPWDTYNEQFF
TGTGCCAGCAGCCCGTGGGACACTTACAATGAGCAGTTCTTC